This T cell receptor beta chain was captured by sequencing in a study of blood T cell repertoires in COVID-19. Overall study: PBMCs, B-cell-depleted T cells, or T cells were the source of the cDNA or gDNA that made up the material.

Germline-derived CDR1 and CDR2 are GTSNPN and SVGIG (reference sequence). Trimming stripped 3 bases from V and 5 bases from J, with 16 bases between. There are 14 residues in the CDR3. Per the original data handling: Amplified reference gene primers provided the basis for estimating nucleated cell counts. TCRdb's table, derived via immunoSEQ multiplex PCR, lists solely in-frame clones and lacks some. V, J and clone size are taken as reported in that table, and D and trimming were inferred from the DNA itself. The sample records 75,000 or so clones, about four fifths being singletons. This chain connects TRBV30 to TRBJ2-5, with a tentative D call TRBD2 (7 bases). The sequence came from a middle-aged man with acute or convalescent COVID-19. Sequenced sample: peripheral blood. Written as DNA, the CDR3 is TGTGCCTGGAGGCCCAGAGGGGGGGTCGAGACCCAGTACTTC. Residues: CAWRPRGGVETQYF.